A selection of T cell receptor beta chains follows, all from one sample in a study of T cell changes during pregnancy in multiple sclerosis. Generated by immunoSEQ multiplex PCR, the TCRdb table keeps only in-frame clones and is missing some. The data contain approximately 12,000 clones, about 88% of them singletons. Sequencing was performed on CD8+ T cells from peripheral blood mononuclear cells, taken in the second trimester of pregnancy. The receptors derive from a female donor in good health, enrolled as a control in a pregnancy study. Each CDR3 is given with its conserved first and last residue. Each record gives: J gene, clone size, D gene, V gene, CDR3 protein, CDR3 DNA. A D gene is named only where the DNA matches it firmly. Clone size is shown for a subset of rows, as once, few, many or a class of expanded clone.

j_gene: TRBJ1-6; abundance: NA; d_gene: NA; v_gene: TRBV4-3; CDR3aa: CASNRRHQWHRNSPLHF; CDR3nt: TGCGCCAGCAATCGCAGGCATCAATGGCATCGTAATTCACCCCTCCACTTT
j_gene: TRBJ1-2; abundance: NA; d_gene: TRBD1; v_gene: TRBV7-9; CDR3aa: CASSSGQYYGYTF; CDR3nt: TGTGCCAGCAGCTCGGGACAGTATTATGGCTACACCTTC
j_gene: TRBJ1-2; abundance: few; d_gene: NA; v_gene: TRBV29-1; CDR3aa: CSVGSESYGYTF; CDR3nt: TGCAGCGTTGGGTCCGAGAGTTATGGCTACACCTTC
j_gene: TRBJ1-1; abundance: NA; d_gene: NA; v_gene: TRBV6-5; CDR3aa: CASSYSSEGLNTEAFF; CDR3nt: TGTGCCAGCAGTTACTCCAGCGAGGGCCTGAACACTGAAGCTTTCTTT
j_gene: TRBJ1-1; abundance: NA; d_gene: NA; v_gene: TRBV11-1; CDR3aa: CASSLVGRRANTEAFF; CDR3nt: TGTGCCAGCAGCTTAGTTGGCAGGCGGGCGAACACTGAAGCTTTCTTT
j_gene: TRBJ2-1; abundance: NA; d_gene: NA; v_gene: TRBV7-9; CDR3aa: CASSFRSSTIYNEQFF; CDR3nt: TGTGCCAGCAGCTTTCGAAGTTCCACTATCTACAATGAGCAGTTCTTC
j_gene: TRBJ1-1; abundance: NA; d_gene: NA; v_gene: TRBV6-1; CDR3aa: CASSRGLRTEAFF; CDR3nt: TGTGCCAGCAGTCGCGGGCTACGCACTGAAGCTTTCTTT
j_gene: TRBJ2-7; abundance: NA; d_gene: TRBD2; v_gene: TRBV6-5; CDR3aa: CASSYAGGAYEQYF; CDR3nt: TGTGCCAGCAGTTACGCGGGGGGAGCCTACGAGCAGTACTTC
j_gene: TRBJ2-2; abundance: NA; d_gene: TRBD2; v_gene: TRBV7-9; CDR3aa: CASSFTGTTTGELFF; CDR3nt: TGTGCCAGCAGCTTCACCGGGACTACCACTGGGGAGCTGTTTTTT
j_gene: TRBJ2-3; abundance: NA; d_gene: TRBD2; v_gene: TRBV4-3; CDR3aa: CASSQDAAGGPEDTQYF; CDR3nt: TGCGCCAGCAGCCAAGATGCGGCGGGGGGGCCAGAAGATACGCAGTATTTT
j_gene: TRBJ1-5; abundance: NA; d_gene: TRBD1; v_gene: TRBV6-1; CDR3aa: CASSRTGGSNQPQHF; CDR3nt: TGTGCCAGCAGTCGGACAGGGGGTAGCAATCAGCCCCAGCATTTT
j_gene: TRBJ1-1; abundance: few; d_gene: NA; v_gene: TRBV6-1; CDR3aa: CASSFSTGPAFF; CDR3nt: TGTGCCAGCAGTTTCTCGACAGGCCCCGCTTTCTTT
j_gene: TRBJ2-7; abundance: NA; d_gene: NA; v_gene: TRBV5-4; CDR3aa: CASSLEGGYEQYF; CDR3nt: TGTGCCAGCAGCTTGGAAGGCGGCTACGAGCAGTACTTC
j_gene: TRBJ2-2; abundance: NA; d_gene: NA; v_gene: TRBV6-5; CDR3aa: CASTVGLQNTGELFF; CDR3nt: TGTGCCAGCACGGTTGGACTCCAGAACACCGGGGAGCTGTTTTTT
j_gene: TRBJ2-5; abundance: NA; d_gene: NA; v_gene: TRBV19; CDR3aa: CASSLGHLGQETQYF; CDR3nt: TGTGCCAGTAGTCTGGGACACCTCGGGCAAGAGACCCAGTACTTC
j_gene: TRBJ2-5; abundance: NA; d_gene: TRBD2; v_gene: TRBV15; CDR3aa: CATSLLAGETQYF; CDR3nt: TGTGCCACCAGCCTACTAGCGGGAGAGACCCAGTACTTC
j_gene: TRBJ2-1; abundance: NA; d_gene: NA; v_gene: TRBV7-9; CDR3aa: CASSHGGSYNEQFF; CDR3nt: TGTGCCAGCAGCCATGGCGGCTCCTACAATGAGCAGTTCTTC
j_gene: TRBJ1-1; abundance: NA; d_gene: TRBD1; v_gene: TRBV7-9; CDR3aa: CASRPRDSILGTEAFF; CDR3nt: TGTGCCAGCAGGCCCCGGGACAGTATTTTGGGGACTGAAGCTTTCTTT
j_gene: TRBJ2-3; abundance: NA; d_gene: TRBD2; v_gene: TRBV6-1; CDR3aa: CASSKGGTGPDTQYF; CDR3nt: TGTGCCAGCAGTAAGGGAGGGACGGGCCCAGATACGCAGTATTTT
j_gene: TRBJ1-1; abundance: NA; d_gene: NA; v_gene: TRBV5-4; CDR3aa: CASREQGGTEAFF; CDR3nt: TGTGCCAGTAGAGAACAGGGAGGGACTGAAGCTTTCTTT
j_gene: TRBJ1-1; abundance: NA; d_gene: TRBD1; v_gene: TRBV7-2; CDR3aa: CASSLEQGGRNTEAFF; CDR3nt: TGTGCCAGCAGCTTAGAACAGGGGGGGAGGAACACTGAAGCTTTCTTT
j_gene: TRBJ2-1; abundance: NA; d_gene: TRBD2; v_gene: TRBV13; CDR3aa: CASSEWTSGRGINEQFF; CDR3nt: TGTGCCAGCAGCGAATGGACTAGCGGTAGAGGGATCAATGAGCAGTTCTTC
j_gene: TRBJ2-7; abundance: NA; d_gene: TRBD1; v_gene: TRBV5-1; CDR3aa: CASSLRQGTYEQYF; CDR3nt: TGCGCCAGCAGCTTAAGACAGGGGACCTACGAGCAGTACTTC
j_gene: TRBJ1-1; abundance: NA; d_gene: NA; v_gene: TRBV4-1; CDR3aa: CASSQDRGQGTEAFF; CDR3nt: TGCGCCAGCAGCCAAGATCGTGGGCAGGGGACTGAAGCTTTCTTT
j_gene: TRBJ1-3; abundance: NA; d_gene: NA; v_gene: TRBV7-9; CDR3aa: CASSLDGTSGNTIYF; CDR3nt: TGTGCCAGCAGCTTAGACGGGACATCTGGAAACACCATATATTTT
j_gene: TRBJ1-6; abundance: NA; d_gene: NA; v_gene: TRBV6-5; CDR3aa: CASSYSGDVGSPLHF; CDR3nt: TGTGCCAGCAGTTACTCCGGGGATGTTGGATCACCCCTCCACTTT
j_gene: TRBJ1-2; abundance: NA; d_gene: TRBD1; v_gene: TRBV2; CDR3aa: CASMYRGTYGYTF; CDR3nt: TGTGCCAGCATGTACAGGGGGACCTATGGCTACACCTTC
j_gene: TRBJ1-3; abundance: few; d_gene: TRBD1; v_gene: TRBV27; CDR3aa: CASSDREGNTIYF; CDR3nt: TGTGCCAGCAGTGACAGGGAAGGAAACACCATATATTTT
j_gene: TRBJ1-1; abundance: NA; d_gene: NA; v_gene: TRBV10-1; CDR3aa: CASSGGGMNTEAFF; CDR3nt: TGCGCCAGCAGTGGGGGGGGAATGAACACTGAAGCTTTCTTT
j_gene: TRBJ1-1; abundance: NA; d_gene: NA; v_gene: TRBV19; CDR3aa: CASTLRRARGSTYTEAFF; CDR3nt: TGTGCCAGCACCTTAAGGCGGGCTCGGGGATCCACATACACTGAAGCTTTCTTT
j_gene: TRBJ2-7; abundance: NA; d_gene: NA; v_gene: TRBV30; CDR3aa: CAWTMDMTYEQYF; CDR3nt: TGTGCCTGGACCATGGACATGACCTACGAGCAGTACTTC
j_gene: TRBJ2-1; abundance: NA; d_gene: TRBD2; v_gene: TRBV9; CDR3aa: CASSPLAGVNEQFF; CDR3nt: TGTGCCAGCAGCCCCCTGGCGGGGGTTAATGAGCAGTTCTTC
j_gene: TRBJ2-2; abundance: NA; d_gene: NA; v_gene: TRBV6-1; CDR3aa: CASSGQGFANTGELFF; CDR3nt: TGTGCCAGCAGTGGTCAGGGGTTCGCGAACACCGGGGAGCTGTTTTTT
j_gene: TRBJ2-1; abundance: NA; d_gene: TRBD1; v_gene: TRBV6-5; CDR3aa: CASKEQGASYNEQFF; CDR3nt: TGTGCCAGCAAGGAACAGGGGGCTTCCTACAATGAGCAGTTCTTC
j_gene: TRBJ1-1; abundance: NA; d_gene: NA; v_gene: TRBV19; CDR3aa: CASRATEMNTEAFF; CDR3nt: TGTGCCAGTAGGGCTACAGAAATGAACACTGAAGCTTTCTTT
j_gene: TRBJ1-1; abundance: few; d_gene: TRBD1; v_gene: TRBV7-2; CDR3aa: CASSTPDRGTEAFF; CDR3nt: TGTGCCAGCAGCACGCCGGACAGGGGGACTGAAGCTTTCTTT